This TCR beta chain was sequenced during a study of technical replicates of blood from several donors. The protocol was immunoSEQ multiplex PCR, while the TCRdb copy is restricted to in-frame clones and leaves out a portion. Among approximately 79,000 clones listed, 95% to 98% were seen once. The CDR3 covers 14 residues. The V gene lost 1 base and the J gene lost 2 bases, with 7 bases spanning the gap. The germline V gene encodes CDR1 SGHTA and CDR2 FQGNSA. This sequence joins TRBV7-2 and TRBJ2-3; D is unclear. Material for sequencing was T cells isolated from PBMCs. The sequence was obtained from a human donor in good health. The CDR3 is CASSLVTYTDTQYF. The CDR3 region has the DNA TGTGCCAGCAGCTTAGTAACCTACACAGATACGCAGTATTTT. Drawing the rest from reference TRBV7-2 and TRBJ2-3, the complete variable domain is GAGVSQSPSNKVTEKGKDVELRCDPISGHTALYWYRQSLGQGLEFLIYFQGNSAPDKSGLPSDRFSAERTGGSVSTLTIQRTQQEDSAVYLCASSLVTYTDTQYFGPGTRLTVL.